The rows below give T cell receptor beta chains drawn from one sample of a study of blood T cell repertoires in COVID-19. The table came from immunoSEQ multiplex PCR; TCRdb's copy has only in-frame clones and leaves some out. The data contain fewer than 400,000 clones, about four fifths of them singletons. The sequenced sample consisted of peripheral blood. The receptors come from a man aged 30 to 39 with active or convalescent COVID-19. Both conserved end residues are part of each CDR3. Each record gives: D gene, clone size, V gene, J gene, CDR3 DNA, CDR3 protein. A D gene is named only where the DNA matches it firmly. Part of the rows lack a size; the others show once, few, many or a class for expanded clones.

>NA|few|TRBV30|TRBJ2-2
TGTGCCTGGGCGGGCGGGGAGCTGTTTTTT
CAWAGGELFF
>NA|NA|TRBV7-3|TRBJ2-3
TGTGCCAGCAGCTCATCAGGGGTGCGGGATACGCAGTATTTT
CASSSSGVRDTQYF
>NA|NA|TRBV5-4|TRBJ2-7
TGTGCCAGCAGCTGGTCGACAACTTCCTACGAGCAGTACTTC
CASSWSTTSYEQYF
>NA|NA|TRBV29-1|TRBJ1-1
TGCAGCGCCCGCGATATCGGCAGGCGAGACACTGAAGCTTTCTTT
CSARDIGRRDTEAFF
>TRBD2|NA|TRBV2|TRBJ2-5
TGTGCCAGTAGCGGGATAGCAGAGACCCAGTACTTC
CASSGIAETQYF
>NA|NA|TRBV4-2|TRBJ1-1
TGTGCCAGCAGCCAGGGGGGGAACACTGAAGCTTTCTTT
CASSQGGNTEAFF
>TRBD2|NA|TRBV6-6|TRBJ2-3
TGTGCCAGCAGTCTTGAGGGGGCTAGCGGGGAGTCAGATACGCAGTATTTT
CASSLEGASGESDTQYF
>NA|NA|TRBV11-2|TRBJ2-7
TGTGCCAGCAGCTTAGACATCTACGAGCAGTACTTC
CASSLDIYEQYF
>TRBD1|NA|TRBV19|TRBJ1-1
TGTGCCAGTAGTGGGGGGGACAGGGGCACTGAAGCTTTCTTT
CASSGGDRGTEAFF
>TRBD2|NA|TRBV11-3|TRBJ2-3
TGTGCCAGCAGCCTCCGACTAGCGGGGGGGCGTCATACGCAGTATTTT
CASSLRLAGGRHTQYF
>NA|NA|TRBV3-1/TRBV3-2|TRBJ2-5
TGTGCCAGCAGCCAATCCCCCCTAGAGACCCAGTACTTC
CASSQSPLETQYF
>TRBD1|NA|TRBV5-1|TRBJ2-6
TGCGCCAGCAGCGCGGACAGGGGCCTTTCTGGGGCCAACGTCCTGACTTTC
CASSADRGLSGANVLTF
>TRBD1|NA|TRBV7-7|TRBJ2-3
TGTGCCAGCAGCCCAGGGACAGGGCACACAGATACGCAGTATTTT
CASSPGTGHTDTQYF
>NA|NA|TRBV12-3/TRBV12-4|TRBJ1-5
TGTGCCAGCAGTTTAGGCGGGGGTCAGCCCCAGCATTTT
CASSLGGGQPQHF
>NA|NA|TRBV6-2/TRBV6-3|TRBJ1-1
TGTGCCAGCAGTTCGGAGTCTTTTGAAGTCACTGAAGCTTTCTTT
CASSSESFEVTEAFF
>TRBD2|NA|TRBV7-2|TRBJ2-7
TGTGCCAGCAGCTATGTAGCGGGAGGGCCCTCTTACGAGCAGTACTTC
CASSYVAGGPSYEQYF
>TRBD1|NA|TRBV6-5|TRBJ1-6
TGTGCCAGCAGTTACTCGGGTGCACAGGGGAGTTCACCCCTCCACTTT
CASSYSGAQGSSPLHF
>NA|NA|TRBV7-7|TRBJ2-5
TGTGCCAGCAGCCCCTATGGCGGGACTCAAGAGACCCAGTACTTC
CASSPYGGTQETQYF
>NA|once|TRBV3-1/TRBV3-2|TRBJ2-1
TGTGCCAGCAGCCAAGACCCCCCTTTTATTGAGCAGTTCTTC
CASSQDPPFIEQFF
>TRBD1|NA|TRBV7-9|TRBJ1-4
TGTGCCAGCAGCAAGACAGGGGTATGGACTAATGAAAAACTGTTTTTT
CASSKTGVWTNEKLFF
>NA|NA|TRBV5-6|TRBJ1-1
TGTGCCAGCTGGAGGGTAGACCTGAACACTGAAGCTTTCTTT
CASWRVDLNTEAFF
>TRBD2|NA|TRBV28|TRBJ2-1
TGTGCCAGCAGCCCCGGGGGGCGGGAGGGCCTAGGTAATGAGCAGTTCTTC
CASSPGGREGLGNEQFF
>NA|NA|TRBV4-1|TRBJ1-3
TGCGCCAGCAGCCAAGGCAGGTTCTCCGGAAACACCATATATTTT
CASSQGRFSGNTIYF
>TRBD2|NA|TRBV11-2|TRBJ2-7
TGTGCCTTGGGAGGGTTCGACGAGCAGTACTTC
CALGGFDEQYF
>NA|NA|TRBV11-2|TRBJ2-2
TGTGCCAGCAGCTCCAGTAACGGGGAGCTGTTTTTT
CASSSSNGELFF
>NA|NA|TRBV28|TRBJ2-3
TGTGCCAGCAGTTTATTATCTAGCACAGATACGCAGTATTTT
CASSLLSSTDTQYF
>NA|few|TRBV6-6|TRBJ2-1
TGTGCCAGCAGTTACGAACAGTACAATGAGCAGTTCTTC
CASSYEQYNEQFF
>TRBD1|NA|TRBV11-2|TRBJ2-7
TGTGCCAGCAGCTCAGGGACAGGAAACTACGAGCAGTACTTC
CASSSGTGNYEQYF
>TRBD2|NA|TRBV3-1/TRBV3-2|TRBJ2-3
TGTGCCAGCAGCCTCGACTTAGCGGGAGGGCCTATAGATACGCAGTATTTT
CASSLDLAGGPIDTQYF
>TRBD2|once|TRBV4-3|TRBJ2-1
TGCGCCAGCAGCCAAGATCCCCCTGGAGCGGGGGGCTACAATGAGCAGTTCTTC
CASSQDPPGAGGYNEQFF
>TRBD2|NA|TRBV6-2/TRBV6-3|TRBJ2-7
TGTGCCAGCACCCCTAGCGGGAGTTATGAGCAGTACTTC
CASTPSGSYEQYF
>NA|NA|TRBV6-2/TRBV6-3|TRBJ2-3
TGTGCCAGCAGTCGACTCACAGATACGCAGTATTTT
CASSRLTDTQYF
>NA|NA|TRBV27|TRBJ1-1
TGTGCCAGCAGATCCCGGCAGGGGAACACTGAAGCTTTCTTT
CASRSRQGNTEAFF
>TRBD1|NA|TRBV6-5|TRBJ2-7
TGTGCCAGCAGTCCGCACCGGGACAGGGACCACGAGCAGTACTTC
CASSPHRDRDHEQYF
>TRBD1|NA|TRBV7-9|TRBJ2-2
TGTGCCGGACCGGGACAGGGGGACACCGGGGAGCTGTTTTTT
CAGPGQGDTGELFF
>NA|NA|TRBV7-3|TRBJ2-2
TGTGCCAGCAGCTACATACACGACAGTAGTTCCGGGGAGCTGTTTTTT
CASSYIHDSSSGELFF
>TRBD1|few|TRBV10-3|TRBJ1-1
TGTGCCACACGCCCGACAGGGGGAGATACTGAAGCTTTCTTT
CATRPTGGDTEAFF